This T cell receptor beta chain was identified in a study of cytomegalovirus exposure and HLA in healthy donors. Regarding the study as a whole: In a later analysis, TCR association rates varied by HLA locus: DRB1 most, HLA-C fewest. The HLA-A and HLA-B alleles of most subjects were reportedly predicted accurately from TCR beta sequences.

The PCR was carried out with 60 Vbeta primers and 13 Jbeta primers. In the authors' workflow: Later, an analysis found about 80 million unique TCR beta chains, and approximately 10 million of these were shared. Clones were read by immunoSEQ multiplex PCR, and TCRdb kept only the in-frame ones, dropping some. That table gives V, J and clone size, and the DNA gave D and trimming. The sample has under 150,000 clones; approximately 75% are singletons. V lost 1 base and J lost 3, with 4 bases in between. The CDR3 is 12 residues long. Germline CDR1 and CDR2: SEHNR and FQNEAQ (reference sequence). As concerns this clone: The antigen remains unidentified.

This chain uses TRBV7-9 with TRBJ2-7; D remains unclear. The sample taken for sequencing was PBMCs. The receptor's source is a male donor in good health and CMV-seronegative. The CDR3 loop reads CASSLVFYEQYF. In DNA form, the CDR3 reads TGTGCCAGCAGCTTAGTATTCTACGAGCAGTACTTC.